In this sample, the clone carrying this T cell receptor (beta chain) turned up a few times. This sample is drawn from a study of human T cells and chemical hapten exposure. Across the study: The study patch tested 0.01% DPC on the upper back and read results at 6 days.

Time point in this sample: pre-sensitization, week 0. Treatment reported: therapeutic diphenylcyclopropenone sensitization with weekly scalp DPC. The authors' processing: A per-sample median of around 100,000 TCRs was observed, with a range of roughly 20,000 to 750,000. From the RACE reads, TCRdb called clonotypes with MiXCR, one entry per CDR3 protein. The V and J calls were not made by the authors but by TCRdb's processing. This sample has around 110,000 distinct CDR3 sequences, with around 10% found just once. Looked up from germline, CDR1 is ENHRY and CDR2 is SYGVKD. V lost 5 bases and J 6 bases, leaving 23 bases between the germline ends. CDR3 length: 16 residues.

The chain recombines TRBV10-3 with TRBJ2-7; TRBD2 is a possible D gene (5 bases). The receptor's source is a woman in her 50s with alopecia areata. Some clones in this sample may be carry-over from other donors' samples. The sample consisted of whole blood, taken in connection with sensitization to the hapten diphenylcyclopropenone (DPC). The CDR3 nucleotides read TGTGCCATCAGTCAACCTAACGGCCCCCGCGGGCGCGAGCAGTACTTC. It translates to CAISQPNGPRGREQYF.